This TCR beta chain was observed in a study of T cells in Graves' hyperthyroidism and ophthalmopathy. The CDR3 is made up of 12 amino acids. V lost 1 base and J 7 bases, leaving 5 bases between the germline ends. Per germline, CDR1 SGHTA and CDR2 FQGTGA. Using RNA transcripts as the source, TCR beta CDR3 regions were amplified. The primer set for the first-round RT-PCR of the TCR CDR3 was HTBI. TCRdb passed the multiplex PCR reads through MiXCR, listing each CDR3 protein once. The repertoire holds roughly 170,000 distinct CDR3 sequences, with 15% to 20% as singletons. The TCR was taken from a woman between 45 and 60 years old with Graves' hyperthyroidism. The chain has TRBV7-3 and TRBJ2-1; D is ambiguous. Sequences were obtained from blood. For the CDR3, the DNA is TGTGCCAGCAGCTTAAAAGGGAATGAGCAGTTCTTC. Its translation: CASSLKGNEQFF.